This TCR beta chain was sequenced for a study of blood T cells in healthy people across ages. Points from the study as a whole: Older individuals had lower TCR beta diversity per million T cells (the decline was roughly linear).

V lost 4 bases, J lost 7 bases, and 16 bases stayed unmatched. The germline gives CDR1 SGHTA, CDR2 FQGTGA. This CDR3 contains 16 residues. The use of a sample-barcoded 5' primer and a J-beta primer mix characterized a second PCR of roughly 6 to 11 cycles. TCRdb reprocessed the 5' RACE reads with MiXCR, giving one entry per CDR3 protein. The table shows 1.5 million to 2 million distinct CDR3 sequences, with approximately 30% occurring only once. Peripheral blood samples of roughly 9.8 milliliters were drawn from each donor. Isolated PBMCs totaled at least 7 million in each sample. For this clonotype: Antigen unknown.

V gene TRBV7-3 combines with J gene TRBJ2-7, with 7 bases matching TRBD1. The receptor comes from a woman aged 30 to 39 in good health. Sequencing used blood. The CDR3 nucleotides read TGTGCCAGCAGCTCCCTACAGGGGATCGGCGCCAATGAGCAGTACTTC. Protein product: CASSSLQGIGANEQYF.